This record concerns one T cell receptor (beta chain) sequence. Its antigen remains unknown. These data come from a study of beta chain features in type 1 diabetes. cDNA synthesis used the whole RNA isolate, giving expressed TCRB sequences. Clones were sequenced by immunoSEQ multiplex PCR, and TCRdb holds only the in-frame ones, with some missing. The data hold about 300,000 clones, with approximately 13% observed a single time. Study outcomes and limitations: Among all four CD4+ subsets, Type 1 diabetes patients had TCRB CDR3s that were moderately but significantly shorter. VDJ junctions in type 1 diabetes patients carried more deletions and fewer insertions.

Germline V gene data show CDR1 as LGHNA and CDR2 as YNFKEQ. CDR3 length: 21 amino acids. The J segment lost 7 bases and the V segment lost 4 bases, leaving 24 bases of the junction unmatched. The rearrangement joins TRBV4-2 to TRBJ2-1; TRBD2 matches 11 bases. This clonotype was sampled from a woman between 18 and 30 years old with type 1 diabetes. Sequencing was carried out using naive CD4+ T cells from blood. CDR3 coding DNA: TGTGCCAGCAGCCCAGGGGAGTTTAGCGGGAGGGCATCGTTCCAGGAGAATGAGCAGTTCTTC. Its protein product is CASSPGEFSGRASFQENEQFF.